The entry below describes one T cell receptor beta chain. This clonotype was seen at least ten times. Its target antigen remains unknown. The input lacks base qualities; no much larger clone sits a single base away. The meaning of the sample's time point label: persistent/refractory GD, antithyroid drugs over 5 years with positive TRAb. RNA was extracted from PBMCs in TRIzol for both TCR sequencing and RNA sequencing. The diagnosis of Graves' disease was made according to American Thyroid Association guidelines. Patients were recruited from an endocrinology department in Xi'an, China. Each patient gave about 9.1 milliliters of peripheral blood, collected in an EDTA anticoagulant tube. Ficoll Paque Plus density gradient separation was used to isolate PBMCs, and no further T cell sorting was performed. RNA quality was checked with an Agilent 2100 Bioanalyzer and agarose gel, and concentration with a NanoDrop 2000.

The data stem from a study of regulatory T cells in long-lasting Graves disease (dated by TCRdb to about 2021). For context, the study as a whole: Persistent Graves' disease meant more than 5 years of antithyroid drug treatment with TSH receptor autoantibodies that stayed positive. Patients with persistent Graves' disease were compared with patients with newly diagnosed Graves' disease using TCR sequencing and RNA sequencing of peripheral blood. The study was registered as a clinical trial and conducted in China. A total of around 35 samples underwent TCR sequencing: about 13 from persistent and roughly 20 from newly diagnosed Graves' disease patients. On average, persistent Graves' disease patients in the clinical cohort had been on antithyroid drugs for about 9.7 years.

Taken from the germline V gene, the CDR1 and CDR2 loops are SQVTM and ANQGSEA. Counted from cysteine to phenylalanine, this CDR3 has 13 amino acids. The only DNA kept is the CDR3, 39 bases in frame from the first base. V ends up 4 bases short and J 3 bases short, with an unmatched junction base count of 5. What the authors observed across the whole study: Persistent patients shared more public clonotypes among themselves (over 2,500) than newly diagnosed patients did (approximately 970). Only the TCR beta chain was sequenced and analyzed. Lower TCR Shannon entropy and fewer highly expanded clones were observed in persistent Graves' disease patients than in newly diagnosed patients, which suggested clonal expansion. As a limitation, the authors acknowledged that the small sample size may reduce accuracy. The study examined only peripheral blood because the primary lesion, thyroid tissue, could not be accessed. Persistent disease showed preferential use of TRBV28, TRBJ1-2 and TRBJ2-5, whereas newly diagnosed disease favored TRBV20-1 and TRBJ2-1.

The library was obtained by multiplex PCR. The instrument was an Illumina HiSeq 4000. To build TCR beta libraries, CDR3 regions were amplified by Arm-PCR using iRepertoire HTBI primers. PCR products were gel purified before sequencing. Per the original workflow: Gene usage analysis of CDR3 amino acid clonotypes used the 62 TRBV and 14 TRBJ segments found across samples. COPE and FqMerger were used to merge the filtered high-quality paired reads into contigs. BLAST was used to align contigs to IMGT TRBV, TRBD and TRBJ reference genes, with CDR3 defined following IMGT. Clonotypes above 0.1% frequency were classified as highly expanded clones. Repertoire diversity was measured by Shannon entropy, and V-J evenness by the Gini coefficient. Public clonotypes were defined as clonotypes shared by more than one individual. TCRdb redid the processing of the public reads, applying fastp at Q25 and MiXCR, and retained in-frame beta chains. Merged by CDR3 protein, the rows form single entries marked with the most common genes and DNA. These V and J calls derive from TCRdb rather than the authors' analysis. The sample records roughly 500,000 distinct CDR3 sequences, roughly a fifth of which are singletons. The ten largest account for around 7% of the sample.

The sequence joins TRBV29-1 to TRBJ1-2; 7 central bases correspond to TRBD1. This specimen consisted of peripheral blood mononuclear cells (PBMCs), obtained when the disease was refractory, from a patient treated with antithyroid drugs. The TCR sequence derives from a female donor with Graves disease. The DNA is as follows: TGCAGCGTTGCGGGCCAGGGGGACTATGGCTACACCTTC. This translates into CSVAGQGDYGYTF.